The clone carrying this T cell receptor beta chain was counted ten times or more. All patients picked for sequencing had shown, by flow cytometry, an expansion of CD8+CD57+ cells. The data belong to a study of CD8+CD57+ T cells in acquired aplastic anemia. Investigators profiled TCR beta VDJ and CDR3 from genomic DNA template. TCRdb re-called the reads with MiXCR, one entry per CDR3 protein. The data show 200,000 to 250,000 distinct CDR3 sequences, about half seen once. This CDR3 has 13 residues. CDR1 DFQATT and CDR2 SNEGSKA come from the germline V gene (reference sequence). The V end was cut by 3 bases, the J end by 4 bases, with 10 bases between.

This TCR was sampled from a human donor with aplastic anemia. Material: sorted CD4+, CD8+, or CD8+CD57+ T cells (not recorded which) from PBMCs. The chain has TRBV20-1 and TRBJ1-5, with a tentative D call TRBD1 (5 bases). CDR3 loop: CSARRGANQPQHF. DNA for the CDR3: TGCAGTGCTAGGAGGGGCGCAAATCAGCCCCAGCATTTT.